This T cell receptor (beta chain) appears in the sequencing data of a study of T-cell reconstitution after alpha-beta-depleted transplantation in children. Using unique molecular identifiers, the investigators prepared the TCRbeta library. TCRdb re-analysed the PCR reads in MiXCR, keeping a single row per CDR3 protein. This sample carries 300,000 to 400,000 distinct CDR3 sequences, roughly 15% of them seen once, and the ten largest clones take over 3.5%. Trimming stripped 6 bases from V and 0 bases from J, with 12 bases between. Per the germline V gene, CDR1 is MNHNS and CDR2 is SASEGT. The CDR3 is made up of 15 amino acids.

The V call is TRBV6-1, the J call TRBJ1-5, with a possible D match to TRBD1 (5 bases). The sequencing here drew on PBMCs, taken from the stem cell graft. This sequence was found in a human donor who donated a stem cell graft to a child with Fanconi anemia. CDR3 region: CASRKMGGSNQPQHF. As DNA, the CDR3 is TGTGCCAGCAGAAAAATGGGGGGTAGCAATCAGCCCCAGCATTTT.